This TCR beta chain was sequenced during a study of T cell repertoires in cytomegalovirus infection. This clonotype was detected only a few times. Its antigen is not identified. TCRdb used MiXCR to reprocess the reads, holding one entry per CDR3 protein. The top ten clones hold roughly 45% of a sample with 270,000 or so distinct CDR3 sequences, about 18% of them seen once. The germline CDR1 and CDR2 sequences are SGHAT and FQNNGV. V was shortened by 1 base and J by 8 bases, with 10 bases between the two germline ends. The CDR3 extends over 13 amino acids. Study-level points and caveats: The study identified carriers of CMV plus the relevant HLA from cumulative public TCR beta family frequency.

The clonotype comes from a human donor in good health (CMV status not recorded). Some clones in this sample may be carry-over from other donors' samples. The chain has TRBV11-2 and TRBJ2-3; no clear D gene. The source material was CD8+ T cells from PBMCs. This CDR3 is CASSLGLMGTQYF. The CDR3, as DNA: TGTGCCAGCAGCTTAGGATTAATGGGTACGCAGTATTTT.